Each of the 12 T cell receptor beta chains below was sequenced from the same sample in a study of blood T cell repertoires in COVID-19. Profiling relied on immunoSEQ multiplex PCR, and the TCRdb table lists in-frame clones only, not all of them. The sample records about 110,000 clones, roughly 70% being singletons. Sample: peripheral blood. These receptors were taken from a middle-aged woman with acute or convalescent COVID-19.

The chain uses TRBV27 and TRBJ1-6, with TRBD1 identical over 8 bases. J gave up 4 bases and V 5 bases, and 4 bases lay outside the gene matches. The length of the CDR3 is 15 residues. Germline CDR1 and CDR2: MNHEY and SMNVEV (reference sequence). CDR3 protein: CASSPNRGYNSPLHF. Here the CDR3 DNA reads TGTGCCAGCAGTCCCAACAGGGGGTATAATTCACCCCTCCACTTT.

The V and J genes are TRBV5-1 and TRBJ2-2, with 12 bases lining up with TRBD1. CDR3 length equals 16 residues. In germline, CDR1 is SGHRS, CDR2 YFSETQ. The V gene end was trimmed by 4 bases and the J gene end by 7 bases; junction bases not matched to a gene: 8. DNA for the CDR3: TGCGCCAGCAGCGGGACAGGGGGCGCCGGTTTCGGGGAGCTGTTTTTT. Protein product: CASSGTGGAGFGELFF. Based on the CDR3 plus reference TRBV5-1 and TRBJ2-2, the full variable domain is KAGVTQTPRYLIKTRGQQVTLSCSPISGHRSVSWYQQTPGQGLQFLFEYFSETQRNKGNFPGRFSGRQFSNSRSEMNVSTLELGDSALYLCASSGTGGAGFGELFFGEGSRLTVL.

The chain has TRBV4-1 and TRBJ1-5; TRBD1 is a possible D gene (6 bases). Deletions cut 1 base from V and 7 bases from J, with 14 bases between. Germline V gene lookup returns CDR1 MGHRA and CDR2 YSYEKL. The CDR3 loop spans 15 amino acids. CDR3 protein: CASSQGNREGQPQHF. DNA of the CDR3: TGCGCCAGCAGCCAAGGAAACAGGGAGGGACAGCCCCAGCATTTT.

The V call is TRBV5-1, the J call TRBJ1-3, with a tentative D call TRBD1 (6 bases). Trimming shortened V by 2 bases and J by 0 bases, and 15 bases separated the two germline ends. The germline V gene encodes CDR1 SGHRS and CDR2 YFSETQ. CDR3 length: 17 residues. This CDR3 reads CASSLQGSISSGNTIYF. For the CDR3, the DNA is TGCGCCAGCAGCTTACAGGGCTCAATCAGCTCTGGAAACACCATATATTTT.

The chain is built from TRBV5-4 and TRBJ2-1; unclear D gene. The CDR3 is 14 residues long. Trimming removed 10 bases from V and 0 bases from J, with 14 bases in between. Germline V gives CDR1 SGHNT, CDR2 YYREEE (reference sequence). This CDR3 reads CASRSPSSYNEQFF. DNA of the CDR3: TGTGCCTCCCGGAGCCCGAGCTCCTACAATGAGCAGTTCTTC.

This sequence joins TRBV27 and TRBJ2-1; D possibly corresponds to TRBD1 (7 bases). The CDR3 runs 18 residues. Germline values: CDR1 MNHEY, CDR2 SMNVEV (reference sequence). V was cut by 3 bases and J by 3 bases, with 21 bases left in between. This chain's CDR3 is CASSFGNRAGGLYNEQFF. In DNA form, the CDR3 reads TGTGCCAGCAGTTTTGGTAATCGGGCAGGGGGACTCTACAATGAGCAGTTCTTC.

This clone was observed a handful of times. This sequence joins TRBV6-6 and TRBJ1-6; 8 positions match TRBD1. The CDR3 extends over 13 amino acids. Losses at the gene ends were 7 bases for V and 9 bases for J; bases not matched to a gene: 5. The germline V gene has CDR1 MNHNY and CDR2 SVGAGI (reference sequence). CDR3 region: CASTSDRASPLHF. The CDR3 DNA is TGTGCCAGCACTTCGGACAGGGCTTCACCCCTCCACTTT.

V gene TRBV24-1 combines with J gene TRBJ1-4; D possibly corresponds to TRBD1 (5 bases). CDR3 length equals 18 residues. V was clipped by 4 bases and J by 1 base, with 18 bases between them. Per the germline V gene, CDR1 is KGHDR and CDR2 is SFDVKD. The CDR3 loop reads CATSDPPEGEVTNEKLFF. The CDR3 DNA sequence: TGTGCCACCAGTGACCCCCCGGAAGGGGAGGTAACTAATGAAAAACTGTTTTTT.

The chain is built from TRBV6-6 and TRBJ1-3, with 7 bases aligning to TRBD1. Germline V CDR1 and CDR2: MNHNY, SVGAGI (reference sequence). The CDR3 runs to 14 residues. V lost 7 bases and J lost 4; bases outside the gene matches: 7. CDR3 DNA: TGTGCCAGCAAGGCAGGGGGTGACGGAAACACCATATATTTT. It yields the protein CASKAGGDGNTIYF.

This clone was seen repeatedly, ten times or more. The chain combines TRBV9 with TRBJ2-7; a possible D gene is TRBD2 (5 bases). This CDR3 spans 13 amino acids. Germline V gives CDR1 SGDLS, CDR2 YYNGEE. V was clipped by 3 bases and J by 7 bases, with 14 bases between them. The CDR3 region is CASSDLGGSEQYF. The CDR3 DNA follows: TGTGCCAGCAGCGACCTGGGCGGGTCAGAGCAGTACTTC. The full variable domain, with the rest looked up from reference TRBV9 and TRBJ2-7, is DSGVTQTPKHLITATGQRVTLRCSPRSGDLSVYWYQQSLDQGLQFLIQYYNGEERAKGNILERFSAQQFPDLHSELNLSSLELGDSALYFCASSDLGGSEQYFGPGTRLTVT.

The CDR3 DNA reads TGTGCCACCAGGATGGGGACACCCAGCTCCTACAATGAGCAGTTCTTC. This codes for CATRMGTPSSYNEQFF. The chain uses TRBV15 and TRBJ2-1; D perhaps matches TRBD1 (6 bases). The CDR3 has 16 residues. Germline V gene data show CDR1 as LNHNV and CDR2 as YYDKDF (reference sequence). V dropped 6 bases and J dropped 0 bases, with 15 bases sitting between them.

This chain uses TRBV14 with TRBJ1-1; D is ambiguous. The CDR3 loop spans 16 amino acids. V lost 0 bases, J lost 4 bases, and 15 bases lay in between. Germline values: CDR1 SGHDN, CDR2 FVKESK. CDR3 coding DNA: TGTGCCAGCAGCCAAGATGGTTCGCGGGCGAGCACTGAAGCTTTCTTT. Translated, it gives CASSQDGSRASTEAFF.